Listed below are T cell receptor beta chains from one sample, sequenced in a study of CD4+ T cells in melanoma. Profiling relied on immunoSEQ multiplex PCR, and the TCRdb table lists in-frame clones only, not all of them. The data hold almost 15,000 clones, with roughly 66% observed a single time. Sequenced input: cells from a culture (not recorded whether cultured in vitro). Every receptor here comes from a human donor with melanoma. Each CDR3 is given with its conserved first and last residue. The order of the fields is J gene, D gene, clone size, V gene, CDR3 protein, CDR3 DNA. D genes are given only for firm matches. Clone size appears in some rows only: once, few, many, or a class for an expanded clone.

TRBJ1-1	-	few	TRBV9	CASSVDGGVAFF	TGTGCCAGCAGCGTAGATGGGGGAGTGGCTTTCTTT
TRBJ1-6	TRBD1	-	TRBV11-2	CASSTRDRVVSPLHF	TGTGCCAGCAGCACCCGGGACAGGGTAGTATCACCCCTCCACTTT
TRBJ1-2	-	few	TRBV12-5	CASGEKFQDGGYTF	TGTGCTAGTGGCGAGAAGTTCCAAGACGGGGGCTACACCTTC
TRBJ2-5	-	-	TRBV7-9	CASSPPPTQYF	TGTGCCAGCAGCCCCCCGCCGACCCAGTACTTC
TRBJ2-3	TRBD2	once	TRBV10-3	CAISDIGTSGGATDTQYF	TGTGCCATCAGTGACATAGGGACTAGCGGGGGGGCCACAGATACGCAGTATTTT
TRBJ2-3	-	-	TRBV14	CASSRLTARSTDTQYF	TGTGCCAGCAGCCGCTTGACGGCACGGAGCACAGATACGCAGTATTTT
TRBJ1-1	-	-	TRBV19	CASSILGGSNTEAFF	TGTGCCAGTAGTATCCTGGGGGGATCGAACACTGAAGCTTTCTTT
TRBJ2-1	TRBD2	-	TRBV5-1	CASSFLPAGLAGGFSYNEQFF	TGCGCCAGCAGCTTCCTACCTGCGGGACTAGCGGGGGGGTTCTCCTACAATGAGCAGTTCTTC
TRBJ1-2	-	-	TRBV11-1	CASSFGLGGNGYTF	TGTGCCAGCAGCTTTGGTCTTGGGGGTAATGGCTACACCTTC
TRBJ1-2	-	-	TRBV9	CASSVALGAFGLYGYTF	TGTGCCAGCAGCGTAGCCCTTGGGGCCTTCGGACTTTATGGCTACACCTTC
TRBJ1-5	-	-	TRBV27	CASSLSGFGPQHF	TGTGCCAGCAGTTTGTCGGGTTTTGGGCCCCAGCATTTT
TRBJ2-5	-	-	TRBV7-7	CASSSGFGVAQYF	TGTGCTAGCAGCTCGGGATTCGGGGTGGCCCAGTACTTC
TRBJ2-2	TRBD1	-	TRBV27	CASSLLGQVNTGELFF	TGTGCCAGCAGTTTATTGGGACAGGTGAACACCGGGGAGCTGTTTTTT
TRBJ2-7	TRBD1	-	TRBV30	CAWSLGDRVWPYF	TGTGCCTGGAGTTTGGGCGACAGGGTTTGGCCGTACTTC
TRBJ1-2	-	-	TRBV6-1	CASSEVGWNKGYTF	TGTGCCAGCAGTGAAGTTGGGTGGAACAAGGGCTACACCTTC
TRBJ2-5	TRBD1	-	TRBV29-1	CSVVGGTGVETQYF	TGCAGCGTGGTAGGCGGGACAGGGGTAGAGACCCAGTACTTC
TRBJ1-1	-	-	TRBV19	CASKRGLSTEAFF	TGTGCCAGTAAAAGGGGTTTGAGTACTGAAGCTTTCTTT
TRBJ1-5	TRBD1	few	TRBV18	CASSPTDREFSNQPQHF	TGTGCCAGCTCACCTACGGACAGGGAGTTTAGCAATCAGCCCCAGCATTTT
TRBJ2-1	TRBD2	-	TRBV9	CASSVDSGTYNEQFF	TGTGCCAGCAGCGTAGATAGCGGGACTTACAATGAGCAGTTCTTC
TRBJ1-2	TRBD1	-	TRBV6-5	CASSSPTGGYGYTF	TGTGCCAGCAGTTCCCCGACAGGGGGCTATGGCTACACCTTC
TRBJ2-7	TRBD1	-	TRBV7-2	CASSSAGTGTYEQYF	TGTGCCAGCAGCTCGGCCGGGACAGGGACCTACGAGCAGTACTTC
TRBJ1-5	-	-	TRBV6-5	CASSPPGQGGQPQHF	TGTGCCAGCAGTCCACCTGGGCAGGGCGGGCAGCCCCAGCATTTT
TRBJ2-7	-	-	TRBV5-1	CASSLTWTEQYF	TGCGCCAGCAGCTTAACATGGACCGAGCAGTACTTC
TRBJ1-2	-	few	TRBV14	CASSRVRRGVHYGYTF	TGTGCCAGCAGCCGGGTCAGGCGAGGTGTCCACTATGGCTACACCTTC
TRBJ2-3	-	-	TRBV9	CASSVGAADTQYF	TGTGCCAGCAGCGTAGGAGCCGCAGATACGCAGTATTTT
TRBJ2-1	-	once	TRBV30	CAWSVLVYNEQFF	TGTGCCTGGAGTGTATTAGTCTACAATGAGCAGTTCTTC
TRBJ2-1	TRBD2	-	TRBV7-6	CASAGGAKGEQFF	TGTGCCAGCGCGGGGGGGGCGAAAGGTGAGCAGTTCTTC
TRBJ1-3	-	-	TRBV18	CASSPTKTSGNTIYF	TGTGCCAGCTCACCCACAAAGACCTCTGGAAACACCATATATTTT
TRBJ2-3	TRBD2	-	TRBV5-6	CASSSLAGPTDTQYF	TGTGCCAGCAGCTCACTAGCGGGGCCGACAGATACGCAGTATTTT
TRBJ2-1	-	-	TRBV5-1	CASSLWGNVYNEQFF	TGCGCCAGCAGCTTGTGGGGGAATGTCTACAATGAGCAGTTCTTC
TRBJ1-2	TRBD1	-	TRBV6-5	CASSPSSQGAYGYTF	TGTGCCAGCAGTCCATCGTCCCAGGGGGCTTACGGCTACACCTTC
TRBJ1-5	TRBD1	-	TRBV7-9	CASSSTGPGNQPQHF	TGTGCCAGCAGCTCGACAGGGCCGGGAAATCAGCCCCAGCATTTT
TRBJ1-1	-	few	TRBV18	CASSPGVEAFF	TGTGCCAGCTCACCGGGGGTTGAAGCTTTCTTT
TRBJ2-6	TRBD1	-	TRBV30	CAWRKQGAPSGANVLTF	TGTGCCTGGAGGAAACAGGGGGCCCCCTCTGGGGCCAACGTCCTGACTTTC
TRBJ1-1	-	-	TRBV6-5	CASSLRGNTEAFF	TGTGCCAGCAGTCTCAGGGGGAACACTGAAGCTTTCTTT
TRBJ2-6	-	-	TRBV5-1	CASTQTLAGLPSGANVLTF	TGCGCCAGCACACAAACCCTTGCGGGATTGCCCTCTGGGGCCAACGTCCTGACTTTC
TRBJ1-5	-	-	TRBV5-4	CASSLERDSNQPQHF	TGTGCCAGCAGCTTGGAAAGGGATAGCAATCAGCCCCAGCATTTT
TRBJ1-1	-	-	TRBV4-1	CASSQGSRRLMNTEAFF	TGCGCCAGCAGCCAGGGATCCCGCAGACTCATGAACACTGAAGCTTTCTTT
TRBJ1-2	TRBD1	-	TRBV30	CAWAPGGYGYTF	TGTGCCTGGGCCCCAGGGGGTTATGGCTACACCTTC
TRBJ2-4	-	-	TRBV30	CAWSVADASLQYF	TGTGCCTGGAGTGTAGCGGACGCAAGCCTTCAGTACTTC
TRBJ1-2	TRBD1	-	TRBV5-6	CASHTGGYGYTF	TGTGCCAGCCACACAGGGGGCTATGGCTACACCTTC
TRBJ2-3	-	-	TRBV5-1	CASSTQSGFTDTQYF	TGCGCCAGCAGCACTCAATCAGGCTTCACAGATACGCAGTATTTT
TRBJ2-7	-	few	TRBV19	CASSFSDGPYEQYF	TGTGCCAGTAGTTTTAGCGACGGACCCTACGAGCAGTACTTC
TRBJ2-5	-	-	TRBV21-1	CASSKWTDQETQYF	TGTGCCAGCAGCAAATGGACAGATCAAGAGACCCAGTACTTC
TRBJ2-3	-	few	TRBV5-1	CASRIRGESTDTQYF	TGCGCCAGCAGGATACGCGGGGAGAGCACAGATACGCAGTATTTT
TRBJ1-1	TRBD1	-	TRBV7-9	CASSLAVSRDRGAEAFF	TGTGCCAGCAGCTTAGCGGTGTCCCGGGACAGGGGCGCTGAAGCTTTCTTT
TRBJ2-2	TRBD1	-	TRBV18	CASSPLGQGGTGELFF	TGTGCCAGCTCACCCCTCGGACAGGGGGGCACCGGGGAGCTGTTTTTT
TRBJ2-1	-	-	TRBV12-5	CASGLGGHLRNEQFF	TGTGCTAGTGGTTTGGGGGGACACCTCAGGAATGAGCAGTTCTTC
TRBJ1-6	-	-	TRBV6-1	CASSEQELLNSPLHF	TGTGCCAGCAGTGAACAGGAACTCTTAAATTCACCCCTCCACTTT
TRBJ2-2	-	-	TRBV19	CASSSGATLRPGELFF	TGTGCCAGTAGTTCAGGGGCAACCCTTCGCCCCGGGGAGCTGTTTTTT
TRBJ1-2	TRBD1	-	TRBV6-1	CASRRDSTNYGYTF	TGTGCCAGCAGACGGGACAGCACTAACTATGGCTACACCTTC